The 18 T cell receptor beta chains given below trace back to one sample, sequenced in a study of CD8 T cells in Susac syndrome. Random hexamers primed reverse transcription of about 0.45 to 1 ug RNA. TCRdb reprocessed the immunoSEQ multiplex PCR reads with MiXCR, giving one entry per CDR3 protein. The data show some 170,000 distinct CDR3 sequences, with roughly 94% seen just once and about 0.095% held by the top ten. The sequencing input was CD4+ T cells from PBMCs. Receptor source: a human donor with multiple sclerosis.

CDR3 bases: TGTGCCAGCAGCCTGGACGGCGGGAGGGGGGAGCAGTTCTTC. Amino acid sequence: CASSLDGGRGEQFF. The V call is TRBV5-6, the J call TRBJ2-1; 9 positions agree with TRBD2. Germline-derived CDR1 and CDR2 are SGHDT and YYEEEE. The V and J ends lost 4 bases and 10 bases, in that order; junction bases with no gene match: 9. This CDR3 contains 14 residues.

The rearrangement links TRBV3-1 to TRBJ1-5; maybe TRBD1 (5 bases). Trimming shortened V by 5 bases and J by 2 bases, and 13 bases separated the two germline ends. Germline CDR1 reads LGHDT; CDR2 reads YNNKEL (reference sequence). This CDR3 is 15 amino acids long. This CDR3 is CASSDGGAGNQPQHF. In DNA form, the CDR3 reads TGTGCCAGCAGCGATGGCGGGGCCGGCAATCAGCCCCAGCATTTT.

A single count supports this clonotype. The DNA of the CDR3 is TGTGCCAGCTGTTATGGGACAGGGGTCTACGAGCAGTACTTC. Protein product: CASCYGTGVYEQYF. The genes are TRBV12-3 or TRBV12-4 and TRBJ2-7; 10 bases fit TRBD1. This CDR3 region has 14 residues. Germline trimming cut 8 bases from V and 3 bases from J; bases unmatched to any gene: 7.

The rearrangement links TRBV7-2 to TRBJ2-1; 7 bases agree with TRBD2. V was pared by 1 base and J by 4 bases, with 4 bases of the junction left unmatched. The CDR3 runs to 15 residues. From germline, CDR1 is SGHTA and CDR2 FQGNSA. The CDR3 protein is CASSLGAGEYNEQFF. In DNA, the CDR3 is TGTGCCAGCAGCTTAGGTGCGGGAGAATACAATGAGCAGTTCTTC. The whole variable domain, remainder taken from reference TRBV7-2 and TRBJ2-1, is GAGVSQSPSNKVTEKGKDVELRCDPISGHTALYWYRQSLGQGLEFLIYFQGNSAPDKSGLPSDRFSAERTGGSVSTLTIQRTQQEDSAVYLCASSLGAGEYNEQFFGPGTRLTVL.

The chain carries TRBV27 and TRBJ1-1; maybe TRBD1 (5 bases). V was pared by 4 bases and J by 2 bases, with 11 bases between. CDR1 and CDR2 from the germline V gene are MNHEY and SMNVEV (reference sequence). The length of the CDR3 is 14 residues. The CDR3 region is CASSSKQVNTEAFF. CDR3 coding DNA: TGTGCCAGCAGTTCGAAACAGGTAAACACTGAAGCTTTCTTT.

CDR3 sequence (DNA): TGCGCCAGCAGCTGGCAGTCGATCGAAAACATTCAGTACTTC. It specifies CASSWQSIENIQYF. This sequence joins TRBV5-1 and TRBJ2-4, with no clear D. The germline V gene encodes CDR1 SGHRS and CDR2 YFSETQ. V gave up 3 bases and J gave up 5 bases, with 12 bases separating them. The CDR3 covers 14 residues.

This chain connects TRBV4-2 to TRBJ1-4; D is uncertain. The CDR3 sequence is 16 residues long. Deletions cut 2 bases from V and 8 bases from J, with 18 bases between. Per the germline V gene, CDR1 is LGHNA and CDR2 is YNFKEQ. CDR3 amino acids: CASSQKPQAGQEKLFF. For the CDR3, the DNA is TGTGCCAGCAGCCAAAAACCCCAGGCGGGTCAAGAAAAACTGTTTTTT.

V is TRBV20-1 and J is TRBJ2-2; a weak D match, TRBD2 (6 bases). V lost 2 bases and J lost 0, with 13 bases in between. The CDR3 is 16 amino acids. CDR1 is DFQATT, CDR2 SNEGSKA, per germline (reference sequence). The CDR3 DNA reads as TGCAGTGCTAGAAACCCGACTAGAACGAACACCGGGGAGCTGTTTTTT. This codes for CSARNPTRTNTGELFF.

The J gene is TRBJ1-5, the V gene TRBV28; possibly TRBD1 for D (5 bases). Germline V gene lookup returns CDR1 MDHEN and CDR2 SYDVKM. The V end was cut by 3 bases, the J end by 7 bases, with 13 bases between. The CDR3 has 14 residues. For the CDR3, the DNA is TGTGCCAGCAGTTTGTTCCAGGGAGGCCAGCCCCAGCATTTT. Translation gives CASSLFQGGQPQHF.

The gene calls are TRBV3-1 and TRBJ2-2; TRBD1 might be the D (5 bases). The V end lost 4 bases, the J end lost 3 bases, and 15 bases lay between the germline ends. The CDR3 consists of 16 residues. Looked up from germline, CDR1 is LGHDT and CDR2 is YNNKEL (reference sequence). Here the CDR3 DNA reads TGTGCCAGCAGCCCCCAAGGGGCGACACACACCGGGGAGCTGTTTTTT. This sequence encodes CASSPQGATHTGELFF. Looking up the rest from reference TRBV3-1 and TRBJ2-2 gives the full variable domain: DTAVSQTPKYLVTQMGNDKSIKCEQNLGHDTMYWYKQDSKKFLKIMFSYNNKELIINETVPNRFSPKSPDKAHLNLHINSLELGDSAVYFCASSPQGATHTGELFFGEGSRLTVL.

The V and J genes are TRBV18 and TRBJ1-2, with D unresolved. Trimming left V 2 bases short and J 5 bases short, with 12 bases between. Germline CDR1 is KGHSH and CDR2 is LQKENI. CDR3 length equals 14 residues. The CDR3 DNA reads as TGTGCCAGCTCACCAACCCAGACTGAATATGGCTACACCTTC. Its protein product is CASSPTQTEYGYTF.

The rearrangement links TRBV4-1 to TRBJ2-2; no definite D call. CDR3 length: 13 residues. Trimming stripped 1 base from V and 6 bases from J, with 6 bases between. CDR1 is MGHRA, CDR2 YSYEKL, per germline. This chain's CDR3 is CASSQAISGELFF. The CDR3 DNA reads as TGCGCCAGCAGCCAAGCAATTTCCGGGGAGCTGTTTTTT.

This chain links TRBV7-2 with TRBJ2-3, with 11 bases aligning to TRBD2. The junction had 1 base not matched to a gene; V was cut back by 3 bases and J by 11 bases. This CDR3 comprises 12 residues. Germline CDR1 is SGHTA and CDR2 is FQGNSA. CDR3 nucleotides: TGTGCCAGCAGCTTTCTAGCGGGAGGGCAGTATTTT. Its protein product is CASSFLAGGQYF.

The V and J genes are TRBV28 and TRBJ2-1, with D possibly matching TRBD1 (6 bases). V lost 5 bases, J lost 6 bases, and 17 bases lay in between. This CDR3 has 15 amino acids. Germline V gene data show CDR1 as MDHEN and CDR2 as SYDVKM. The CDR3 DNA sequence: TGTGCCAGCAGTATTGGGGGCTCCCGGAGCAATGAGCAGTTCTTC. Encoded protein: CASSIGGSRSNEQFF.

The chain is built from TRBV18 and TRBJ1-1, with D unclear. Germline loops: CDR1 KGHSH, CDR2 LQKENI. Trimming stripped 3 bases from V and 3 bases from J, with 8 bases between. The CDR3 extends over 13 amino acids. CDR3: CASSPISDTEAFF. For the CDR3, the DNA is TGTGCCAGCTCACCGATTTCAGACACTGAAGCTTTCTTT.

The chain has TRBV24-1 and TRBJ2-1; D not resolved. V was shortened by 4 bases and J by 10 bases, with 13 bases between the two germline ends. The CDR3 has 13 amino acids. Germline lookup yields CDR1 KGHDR and CDR2 SFDVKD. The CDR3 nucleotides read TGTGCCACCAGTGACATAGTACAAAAAGAGCAGTTCTTC. As protein: CATSDIVQKEQFF.

The gene calls are TRBV9 and TRBJ2-3; TRBD2 matches at 12 bases. The V gene end was trimmed by 4 bases and the J gene end by 8 bases; junction bases not matched to a gene: 14. The germline V gene encodes CDR1 SGDLS and CDR2 YYNGEE. The CDR3 loop spans 17 amino acids. CDR3 nucleotide sequence: TGTGCCAGCAGCCCTACTAGCGGGGGGCTTAGCTTGGGTACGCAGTATTTT. Translated: CASSPTSGGLSLGTQYF.

This clonotype was seen a single time. Here the CDR3 reads CASSLDSLRHGYTF. The CDR3 coding sequence is TGTGCCAGCAGTTTAGACTCCTTAAGGCATGGCTACACCTTC. The chain has TRBV28 and TRBJ1-2; D gene uncertain. Germline V gene sequence: CDR1 MDHEN, CDR2 SYDVKM. V shed 2 bases and J shed 6 bases, with 13 bases lying between them. This CDR3 region has 14 residues.